This record covers a single T cell receptor (beta chain). Its antigen is not identified. Amplification used 60 Vbeta primers and 13 Jbeta primers. Method: immunoSEQ multiplex PCR; TCRdb's copy keeps in-frame clones and lacks some. This sample yields approximately 59,000 clones, of which about 63% are seen a single time; 15% to 20% belongs to the top ten. The CDR3 spans 14 residues. Germline CDR1 is LGHNA and CDR2 is YNFKEQ. The V end was cut by 0 bases, the J end by 3 bases, with 8 bases between. These data come from a study of cytomegalovirus exposure and HLA in healthy donors. Findings and caveats of the study: A later analysis revealed that TCR association rates differed between HLA loci, peaking at DRB1 and bottoming out at HLA-C. Judged likely to be a sequencing artifact was a cluster of highly shared sequence variants. Productive status was seen about 90% or about 30% of the time for most TCR beta V segments in an earlier analysis.

This chain uses TRBV4-2 with TRBJ1-2, with D unresolved. The sequencing sample was made of PBMCs. The source is a man in his forties in good health and CMV-seropositive. The CDR3 DNA reads as TGTGCCAGCAGCCAAGACTCGGGTGACTATGGCTACACCTTC. It encodes CASSQDSGDYGYTF.